This TCR beta chain was documented in a study of cytomegalovirus exposure and HLA in healthy donors (dated 2017 in TCRdb). About the investigation overall: In an earlier analysis of under 600 of the donors, 250 to 300 Gb of sequence data and about 110 million unique TCR beta sequences from approximately 180 million T cells were reported. Roughly 300 gigabases of sequencing data and tens of millions of unique TCR sequences were included in an early release covering 550 to 650 HLA-typed donors. Among the roughly 400 genotyped donors, around 79% belonged to the genetic ancestry cluster associated with self-reported Caucasian donors. The study aimed to test whether signatures of past pathogen exposure could be identified by cataloging public T cell receptors. The study profiled the T cell repertoires of 550 to 700 subjects by immunosequencing and related them to cytomegalovirus serostatus. A separate validation cohort of 100 to 150 different subjects was used in addition to the roughly 720-subject first cohort. High-throughput TCR immunosequencing, statistical association of individual TCRs with disease status, and machine learning were combined to predict cytomegalovirus infection status. In a later analysis, previously published TCR beta repertoires from 600 to 850 donors were re-analyzed and high-resolution HLA genotyping was added so that TCR occurrence patterns could be studied. In the later analysis, no new phenotypic data were used to find candidate immune exposures; instead, reliance was placed on TCR beta sequences and their occurrence across donors. To decide whether each TCR beta V gene segment behaved as functional or pseudogenic, an earlier analysis of approximately 600 of the donors relied on high-throughput TCR beta sequencing. Alongside the repertoire data, information on donor age, sex, ethnicity and CMV serostatus was compiled. A later genetic analysis used genome-wide SNP genotypes for about 60% of the 666 donors, treating that subset as a discovery cohort. All discovery cohort repertoires had been generated using a single sequencing platform. Both class I and class II loci were covered by HLA typing, at four-digit resolution. Typing coverage differed by locus: A, B, C, DRB1 and DQB1 were typed in roughly 620-630 donors, DQA1 in 522, DPA1 in nearly 610, and DPB1 in roughly 450. Several DR-DQ haplotypes were treated as single units for association and clustering because of strong linkage in the cohort. On average, roughly 250,000 unique TCR beta nucleotide sequences were sequenced per donor among 300 to 500 genotyped donors of the cohort, with about 19% of those sequences being non-productive.

CDR1 is given as MGHDK and CDR2 as SYGVNS, both from the germline V gene. V lost 4 bases and J lost 10 bases, and the count of bases not matched to a germline gene is 6. The CDR3, cysteine through phenylalanine, is 12 amino acids long. Here the CDR3 DNA is all that survives: 36 bases in frame from base 1. Library preparation was by the immunoSEQ multiplex PCR assay. The multiplex PCR relied on a mix of 60 forward primers for TCR Vbeta segments and 13 reverse primers for TCR Jbeta segments. The CDR3 region of rearranged TCR beta genes was amplified from genomic DNA with a multiplex PCR assay. Amplified TCR beta libraries were sequenced as 87-base-pair reads on the Illumina HiSeq System. Per the original workflow: A later analysis counted approximately 84 million unique TCR beta chains across the 550 to 750 repertoires, and some 11 million of these chains were shared by at least two donors. Raw reads were error-corrected and collapsed into unique sequences by a nearest-neighbor algorithm in which closely related sequences were merged to remove PCR and sequencing errors. Alignment of CDR3 sequences to IMGT reference sequences was used to assign V, D and J gene segments. Each retained sequence needed at least a six-nucleotide match to both a V gene segment and a J gene segment. A rearrangement was called productive if the CDR3 had no stop codons and remained in frame with V and J, and every other rearrangement was called non-productive. CDR3 was defined by IMGT convention, running from the second conserved V-encoded cysteine to the conserved J-encoded phenylalanine. The earlier analysis of 450 to 750 of the donors excluded any sequence lacking an unambiguous match to a single V gene segment. An earlier analysis of a few hundred of the donors called V segments functional above 56.7% productive rearrangements and segregating when the between-donor standard deviation exceeded 5%. A statistical classification framework was built for diagnosing cytomegalovirus status from the catalog of TCR beta chain sequences. In a later analysis, V and J genes were assigned by comparing TCR nucleotide sequences against IMGT/GENE-DB human TR gene sequences. The TCRdist pipeline was used in a later analysis to assign CDR3 sequences and most-parsimonious VDJ recombination scenarios. In a later analysis, each TCR beta chain was defined by its CDR3 amino acid sequence together with its V-gene family, and reads without a unique V-gene family were excluded. As a way to deal with suspected cross-contamination and a sequencing artifact, a later analysis dropped roughly 620 nucleotide sequences that were highly shared and had low generation probability. A later analysis calculated a clonal expansion index for each public chain from normalized within-repertoire ranks of inferred template counts. Generation probabilities in a later analysis came from a VDJ recombination model fitted to out-of-frame rearrangements, and those results were checked against IGoR. In a later analysis, TCR-TCR, TCR-HLA and TCR-CMV co-occurrence was scored with hypergeometric tests, and a repertoire-size bias correction was applied to TCR pairs. In a later analysis, false discovery rates were estimated by permuting HLA or CMV assignments 20 times. A later analysis grouped co-occurring TCRs with DBSCAN, adding TCRdist sequence similarity when clustering within HLA-allele-positive subsets. Repertoires with fewer than 30,000 or more than 120,000 public chains were left out of co-occurrence clustering, as were four to six repertoires with anomalous nucleotide sharing. TCRdb retrieved this table from immuneACCESS and kept in-frame rearrangements only. Not all clones are present; in checked studies, unresolved V genes account for under half, and no reason is known for the remainder. V and J calls and clone size follow that table, whereas D and trimming were derived from the DNA. Counted in this sample were roughly 110,000 clones; around 82% of them appeared once. The ten most abundant clones make up 1.5% to 2% of the sample.

Study-wide conclusions, independent of this receptor: HLA typing was unavailable for some donors at each locus, so association tests used only the typed subset. V-gene and J-gene trimming of TCR beta chains was associated with a missense DCLRE1C variant in a later genetic analysis, and the association was replicated in an independent cohort. Because counts were too low, more than 15 rarely observed V segments, including chromosome 9 orphons, were excluded from the earlier analysis of around 640 of the donors. A later analysis found that TCR association rates varied across HLA loci, with DRB1 alleles showing the most associated TCRs and HLA-C alleles the fewest. While some public TCRs were present in many individuals, most TCR sequences turned up only very rarely across donors. The cohort was sequenced for TCR beta chains only, and without alpha or paired-chain data the features that could be detected were limited. At a false discovery rate of 0.05, a later analysis linked fewer than 20,000 TCR beta sequences to specific HLA alleles. Broadly in line with IMGT annotations, most TCR beta V segments showed up in productive rearrangements about 87% or about 30% of the time in an earlier analysis of approximately 600 of the donors. Several of the top co-occurrence clusters appeared to be linked to parvovirus B19, influenza, CMV and Epstein-Barr virus, according to a later analysis. The authors suggested that the approach could potentially be generalized to other disease states and immunological phenotypes. In a later analysis, HLA-associated TCR beta chains were found to be more clonally expanded and to have lower generation probabilities than equally common non-associated chains. A cluster of highly shared sequence variants was judged likely to be a technical artifact of the sequencing pipeline. Roughly uniform sequencing depth across donors was assumed in presence/absence analyses, although this assumption may not hold. In a later genetic analysis, fewer N-insertions in productive TCRs were reported among donors in an Asian-associated ancestry cluster than the roughly 700-donor mean. Immune exposure information for the cohort was limited to CMV serostatus. In a later analysis, most CMV-associated TCR beta chains were found to appear HLA-restricted, with HLA associations seemingly driven largely by CMV exposure. The study gave a list of around 170 TCR beta chains associated with cytomegalovirus. Some IMGT-functional V segments, including TRBV6-2 and TRBV6-3, could not be distinguished by the 87-base-pair reads and were therefore excluded. In both the original and validation cohorts, the classifier was reported to diagnose cytomegalovirus status with high specificity and sensitivity. When HLA alleles, especially DR and DQ, strongly co-occurred, attributing TCR associations to individual alleles was difficult. In vitro tests confirmed that three of the cytomegalovirus-associated TCR beta chains recognize cytomegalovirus antigens. Linkage disequilibrium might explain the correlated functional status among segregating V segments, but an unknown experimental factor could not be ruled out. A further reported finding was that TCR beta sequences accurately predicted the HLA-A and HLA-B alleles for most subjects in the first cohort.

The cohort comprised fewer than 700 healthy bone marrow donors. At the time of sampling, all cohort members were nominally healthy, though unrecorded immune exposures were likely present. The donor was CMV seronegative and belonged to the group of 350 or so seronegative cohort members. A peripheral blood sample was collected from each donor, and TCR beta sequencing was performed on peripheral blood mononuclear cells. Genomic DNA extraction from the blood cell samples was performed with the Qiagen DNeasy Blood Extraction Kit. As concerns this clone: Its cognate antigen has yet to be identified. The input lacks base qualities; no much larger clone sits a single base away.

The sequence came from a middle-aged man in good health and CMV-seronegative. The sequenced sample consisted of PBMCs. Rearrangement joined TRBV25-1 to TRBJ2-5; a stretch of 7 junction bases matches TRBD2. The CDR3 is CASSGGGGDQYF. The nucleotides are TGTGCCAGCAGTGGCGGGGGAGGGGACCAGTACTTC.